A single sample gave rise to the 20 T cell receptor beta chains below, sequenced in a study of tumor and adjacent non-tumor tissue in lung cancer. No cell sorting was done before RNA was extracted from the tissue. More than 3 cm separated this lung sample from the edge of the tumor. The library came from three nested PCR rounds adapted from ARM-PCR protocols. TCRdb analysed the multiplex PCR reads with MiXCR anew, one entry per CDR3 protein. The profile shows about 50,000 distinct CDR3 sequences, 74% of them singletons. The sequenced sample consisted of distant non-tumor lung tissue. The receptors originated from a woman aged 55-70 years with non-small cell lung cancer.

A remark on this clonotype: Since a much larger clone is just one base distant, this may be a read error. The chain is built from TRBV5-5 and TRBJ2-2, with D perhaps matching TRBD2 (5 bases). This CDR3 contains 15 residues. Germline assignment: CDR1 SGHKS and CDR2 YYEKEE (reference sequence). Trimming shortened V by 9 bases and J by 2 bases, and 17 bases separated the two germline ends. For the CDR3, the DNA is TGTGCCAACAACAAGGAGGCGGGCAACACCGGGGAGCTGTTTTTT. It is translated as CANNKEAGNTGELFF. Supplemented by reference TRBV5-5 and TRBJ2-2, the full variable domain reads DAGVTQSPTHLIKTRGQQVTLRCSPISGHKSVSWYQQVLGQGPQFIFQYYEKEERGRGNFPDRFSARQFPNYSSELNVNALLLGDSALYLCANNKEAGNTGELFFGEGSRLTVL.

Of note for this clonotype: Given the absence of the conserved phenylalanine or tryptophan at the CDR3 end, a read error is likely. It is unclear where the CDR3 begins or ends on the DNA, so no DNA is shown, and the CDR3 is as TCRdb lists it. V gene TRBV6-6 combines with J gene TRBJ2-1; TRBD1, the table's D call, was not compared with the DNA. Germline V gives CDR1 MNHNY, CDR2 SVGAGI (reference sequence). With termini counted, the CDR3 has 14 amino acids. The CDR3 spells CASSLDIGAGERFL.

The sample holds a few counts of this clonotype. An end of the junction does not agree with germline; a read error may underlie this. This chain connects TRBV11-2 to TRBJ1-2; no definite D call. Germline CDR1 is SGHAT and CDR2 is FQNNGV. There are 12 residues in the CDR3. CDR3 nucleotide sequence: TGTGCCAACAGCTTAGGTCCGGGAATCTACACCTTC. Protein: CANSLGPGIYTF.

As regards this clonotype: Possible read error: a much larger clone is one base away. The rearrangement uses TRBV5-4 and TRBJ2-7; D tentatively fits TRBD1 or TRBD2 (5 bases each). The CDR3 runs to 14 residues. Germline CDR1 SGHNT, CDR2 YYREEE (reference sequence). The chain's CDR3 is CDSGFTGSPYEQYF. As DNA, the CDR3 is TGTGACAGCGGCTTTACAGGAAGCCCCTACGAGCAGTACTTC.

The count of this clonotype is one. The V gene is TRBV6-6, the J gene TRBJ1-1, with D possibly TRBD1 on 5 matching bases. Germline CDR1 reads MNHNY; CDR2 reads SVGAGI (reference sequence). V gave up 6 bases and J gave up 3 bases, with 14 bases separating them. CDR3 length equals 14 residues. The DNA of the CDR3 is TGTGCCAGCAGCCGATATGGGGCCTACACTGAAGCTTTCTTT. Translated: CASSRYGAYTEAFF.

For this clonotype: One end of the junction fails to match germline, which may point to a read error. V is TRBV6-5 and J is TRBJ2-7; 7 bases map to TRBD1. The CDR3 is 15 amino acids. Germline values: CDR1 MNHEY, CDR2 SVGAGI. The CDR3 nucleotides are TGTGCCAGCAGTTCGCCCCCTACAGGGGTTTACGGGCAGTACTTC. Encoded protein: CASSSPPTGVYGQYF.

J is TRBJ2-7 and V is TRBV28, with D perhaps TRBD1 (5 bases). Looked up from germline, CDR1 is MDHEN and CDR2 is SYDVKM. The CDR3 totals 12 residues. V lost 9 bases and J lost 13, with 22 bases in between. The CDR3 sequence is CASFQGPYGHYF. CDR3 nucleotide sequence: TGTGCCAGTTTCCAGGGTCCCTACGGGCACTACTTC.

In regard to this clonotype: A read error may be the cause here, since a much bigger clone is one base away. The rearrangement links TRBV28 to TRBJ1-1; no clear D gene. Trimming shortened V by 8 bases and J by 6 bases, and 10 bases separated the two germline ends. This CDR3 contains 11 residues. CDR1 is MDHEN, CDR2 SYDVKM, per germline. The CDR3 loop is CASQSFSEAFF. CDR3 sequence (DNA): TGTGCCAGCCAATCCTTTTCTGAAGCTTTCTTT.

A remark on this clonotype: This likely comes from a read error, as the CDR3 has no conserved phenylalanine or tryptophan at its end. The CDR3, as DNA: TGTAGCGTTGTGGGGGGAGGGACTAGCGTCTACGAGCAGTACATC. Translation: CSVVGGGTSVYEQYI. V usage is TRBV29-1 and J usage is TRBJ2-7; 10 bases map to TRBD2. Germline V gene sequence: CDR1 SQVTM, CDR2 ANQGSEA. This CDR3 has 15 amino acids.

As concerns this clonotype: Compared with germline, one end of the junction differs, possibly owing to a read error. This chain links TRBV4-1 with TRBJ1-6; D might be TRBD1 (6 bases). Germline lookup yields CDR1 MGHRA and CDR2 YSYEKL. This CDR3 contains 17 residues. CDR3 loop: CASSQEIPGAANPPLHF. Here the CDR3 DNA reads TGCGCCAGCAGTCAAGAAATTCCGGGGGCGGCGAATCCGCCCCTCCACTTT.

On this clonotype itself: One junction end disagrees with the germline gene, perhaps due to a read error. This rearrangement joins TRBV4-2 to TRBJ1-5, with unresolved D. The CDR3 covers 17 residues. The germline CDR1 and CDR2 sequences are LGHNA and YNFKEQ. As DNA, the CDR3 is TGTGCCGGCAGCCAAGATCTTCCCGGGTATAACAATCAGCCCCAGCATTTT. It yields the protein CAGSQDLPGYNNQPQHF.

For this clonotype: This sequence may be a read error, since a much larger clone differs from it by one base. The rearrangement links TRBV7-9 to TRBJ1-1; maybe TRBD1 (6 bases). The germline gives CDR1 SEHNR, CDR2 FQNEAQ (reference sequence). The CDR3 loop spans 11 amino acids. CDR3: CARSLGGQTFF. The CDR3 DNA follows: TGTGCCCGCAGCTTAGGCGGACAGACTTTCTTT.

As for this clonotype: One end of the junction is discordant with germline, which a read error may explain. The rearrangement joins TRBV5-5 to TRBJ1-1; maybe TRBD1 (6 bases). Germline V gene sequence: CDR1 SGHKS, CDR2 YYEKEE (reference sequence). The CDR3 covers 14 residues. This CDR3 reads CAGIREGGNTVAFF. The CDR3 nucleotides are TGTGCCGGTATTAGAGAGGGGGGGAACACTGTAGCTTTCTTT.

This clonotype has a single count. No conserved phenylalanine or tryptophan ends this CDR3, so it is likely a read error. The genes are TRBV29-1 and TRBJ2-5, with D unclear. The CDR3 totals 12 residues. The germline CDR1 and CDR2 sequences are SQVTM and ANQGSEA. The CDR3 nucleotides are TGCGGTGGATCGCATCTGGGGGAGACCCAGTACATC. Translated: CGGSHLGETQYI.

This clonotype was detected a few times. At one end, the junction sequence differs from germline, possibly due to a read error. V gene TRBV11-2 combines with J gene TRBJ1-6; a possible D gene is TRBD1 (5 bases). This CDR3 contains 15 residues. CDR1 and CDR2 from the germline V gene are SGHAT and FQNNGV. CDR3 in amino acids: CAGSLAVGVNSPLHF. In DNA, the CDR3 is TGTGCCGGCAGCTTAGCCGTAGGGGTGAACTCACCCCTCCACTTT.

This clonotype was seen more than once but under ten times. V gene TRBV10-3 combines with J gene TRBJ2-5, with 8 nucleotides matching TRBD2. The germline V gene encodes CDR1 ENHRY and CDR2 SYGVKD. This CDR3 is 15 amino acids long. Unmatched junction bases numbered 6, after V lost 5 bases and J lost 1 base. The CDR3 loop reads CAISRSGATQETQYF. Written as DNA, the CDR3 is TGTGCCATCAGTCGTAGCGGGGCTACCCAAGAGACCCAGTACTTC.

About this clonotype: A read error may produce the germline difference seen at one junction end. The V gene is TRBV29-1, the J gene TRBJ2-4; 9 bases map to TRBD2. Germline assignment: CDR1 SQVTM and CDR2 ANQGSEA. CDR3 length: 18 residues. The CDR3 DNA follows: TGCAGTGCCGTTTTAGGGCTAGCGGGGACCATAGCCAAAAACATTCGGTACTTC. Protein: CSAVLGLAGTIAKNIRYF.

In regard to this clonotype: A read error may explain this, as a much larger clone is one base away. The rearrangement links TRBV5-1 to TRBJ2-3; 8 bases match TRBD2. V gave up 3 bases and J gave up 4 bases; unmatched junction bases: 13. In germline, CDR1 is SGHRS, CDR2 YFSETQ. CDR3 length: 17 amino acids. The chain's CDR3 is CASSSEQAGVGADTQYF. The CDR3 nucleotides are TGCGCCAGCAGCTCGGAACAAGCGGGAGTTGGAGCAGATACGCAGTATTTT.

This clonotype came up a few times. Possible read error: a much larger clone is one base away. The genes are TRBV11-2 and TRBJ1-1; D is unresolved. CDR1 is SGHAT and CDR2 is FQNNGV in the germline V gene. The CDR3 spans 13 residues. The V end was cut by 0 bases, the J end by 9 bases, with 11 bases between. CDR3 amino acids: CASSLERRTKAFF. CDR3 sequence (DNA): TGTGCCAGCAGCTTAGAACGGCGGACTAAAGCTTTCTTT.

A note on this clonotype: The missing conserved phenylalanine or tryptophan at the end of this CDR3 makes a read error likely. This chain links TRBV14 with TRBJ1-4; D might be TRBD1 (5 bases). The CDR3 totals 15 residues. Germline loops: CDR1 SGHDN, CDR2 FVKESK. The CDR3 bases are TGTGCCAGCAGCCAGACGACAGAGCGTAATGGAAAACTGTTTCTT. Translating gives CASSQTTERNGKLFL.